One sample yielded the 5 T cell receptor beta chains listed below, sequenced in a study. Treg sorting used a CD4+CD25+CD127-/low gate. TCRdb reprocessed the 5' RACE reads via MiXCR and lists one record per CDR3 protein. The sample shows 9,000 or so distinct CDR3 sequences, approximately 31% of them seen only once. The sample was Tregs sorted from blood. These receptors came from a female donor with breast cancer.

This clonotype was seen a handful of times. This chain uses TRBV3-1 with TRBJ1-4; perhaps TRBD1 as D (5 bases). Germline loops: CDR1 LGHDT, CDR2 YNNKEL (reference sequence). The CDR3 loop spans 14 amino acids. Trimming took off 2 bases at V and 10 bases at J, with 14 bases between the two ends. CDR3 DNA sequence: TGTGCCAGCAGCCAATCTGGGGGAGTTGGAAAACTGTTTTTT. It is translated as CASSQSGGVGKLFF.

There are a few counts of this clonotype. The chain combines TRBV4-3 with TRBJ2-2; weak D call: TRBD1 (6 bases). V was shortened by 0 bases and J by 6 bases, with 8 bases between the two germline ends. Germline values: CDR1 LGHNA, CDR2 YSLEER. The CDR3 consists of 14 residues. As DNA, the CDR3 is TGCGCCAGCAGCCAAGATCAGGGGCCCGGGGAGCTGTTTTTT. Translating it yields CASSQDQGPGELFF.

This clonotype was counted only a few times. The chain employs TRBV9 and TRBJ1-6; 7 bases match TRBD1. The CDR3 totals 14 residues. The J segment lost 7 bases and the V segment lost 3 bases, leaving 4 bases of the junction unmatched. Per germline, CDR1 SGDLS and CDR2 YYNGEE. Written as DNA, the CDR3 is TGTGCCAGCAGCGGGAGGGACAGCAATTCACCCCTCCACTTT. Amino acid sequence: CASSGRDSNSPLHF.

V gene TRBV4-1 combines with J gene TRBJ2-7; D remains ambiguous. Trimming pared 8 bases from V and 5 bases from J, leaving 19 bases between. Germline V CDR1 and CDR2: MGHRA, YSYEKL. The CDR3 totals 14 residues. The CDR3 DNA reads as TGCGCCAGCGGAGACCCTTTGAAGTCGCACGAGCAGTACGTC. Translation gives CASGDPLKSHEQYV.

The genes are TRBV6-5 and TRBJ1-5, with 7 bases that match TRBD1. Germline assignment: CDR1 MNHEY and CDR2 SVGAGI. This CDR3 has 16 residues. The V and J ends lost 6 bases and 1 base, in that order; junction bases with no gene match: 9. The CDR3 bases are TGTGCCAGCAGGCCCTACAGGGGAGTAAGCAATCAGCCCCAGCATTTT. Encoded protein: CASRPYRGVSNQPQHF.